Below, 24 T cell receptor beta chains from the same sample are listed, as sequenced in a study of regulatory T cells. Study-wide findings and caveats: In CD3G-deficient patients, conventional CD4+ T cells were enriched for hydrophobic CDR3 residues at positions 6 and 7.

These TCRs' antigens remain unknown. The PCR used 52 TRBV and 13 TRBJ primers. Here immunoSEQ multiplex PCR was the method, and the copy in TCRdb shows in-frame clones only, minus some. The table has roughly 15,000 clones, 65% to 90% seen once. Sequenced input: conventional CD4+ T cells sorted from blood. The receptors originated from a person in their thirties with CD3G deficiency.

This chain uses TRBV6-1 with TRBJ2-3; 12 bases line up with TRBD2. This CDR3 is built from 15 residues. V lost 6 bases, J lost 3 bases, and 4 bases stayed unmatched. CDR1 and CDR2 from the germline V gene are MNHNS and SASEGT. CDR3 nucleotides: TGTGCCAGCAGCATGACTAGCGGGAGTACAGATACGCAGTATTTT. This encodes CASSMTSGSTDTQYF.

The V gene is TRBV6-1, the J gene TRBJ1-2, with D possibly TRBD1 on 5 matching bases. V dropped 5 bases and J dropped 2 bases, with 6 bases sitting between them. Germline lookup yields CDR1 MNHNS and CDR2 SASEGT. The CDR3 length is 12 residues. In DNA form, the CDR3 reads TGTGCCAGCAGTTGGGGGAACTATGGCTACACCTTC. It translates to CASSWGNYGYTF.

The V gene is TRBV19, the J gene TRBJ1-1; D is possibly TRBD1 (5 bases). CDR3 size: 14 residues. In germline, CDR1 is LNHDA, CDR2 SQIVND (reference sequence). V was trimmed by 2 bases and J by 2 bases, leaving 9 bases between them. The CDR3 is CASSITGANTEAFF. The CDR3 DNA reads as TGTGCCAGTAGTATAACAGGAGCCAACACTGAAGCTTTCTTT.

This chain connects TRBV29-1 to TRBJ2-2, with no clear D. In germline, CDR1 is SQVTM, CDR2 ANQGSEA. This CDR3 region has 13 residues. V was trimmed by 6 bases and J by 4 bases, leaving 12 bases between them. CDR3 loop: CSVSLTSTGELFF. The CDR3 DNA follows: TGCAGCGTCTCCCTCACGAGCACCGGGGAGCTGTTTTTT.

The V and J genes are TRBV11-2 and TRBJ2-1; TRBD2 agrees at 9 bases. The trim removed 2 bases at V and 7 bases at J, leaving 6 bases unmatched. This CDR3 region has 15 residues. Germline V gene sequence: CDR1 SGHAT, CDR2 FQNNGV. The CDR3 nucleotides read TGTGCCAGCAGCTTATTGCGGGAGGGTCGGAATGAGCAGTTCTTC. Its protein is CASSLLREGRNEQFF.

The CDR3 is CASSESHRVVRMTEAFF. The CDR3 bases are TGTGCCAGCAGTGAATCTCACAGGGTCGTCCGTATGACTGAAGCTTTCTTT. The V call is TRBV6-1, the J call TRBJ1-1; tentative D call: TRBD1 (6 bases). V lost 2 bases, J lost 5 bases, and 21 bases lay in between. The CDR3 sequence is 17 residues long. Germline V gene data show CDR1 as MNHNS and CDR2 as SASEGT.

This clone showed up just once. The genes are TRBV6-5 and TRBJ2-7; the match to TRBD1 covers 7 bases. This CDR3 spans 14 amino acids. The V and J ends lost 6 bases and 6 bases, in that order; junction bases with no gene match: 11. Germline V gene lookup returns CDR1 MNHEY and CDR2 SVGAGI. The CDR3 spells CASRQTGQSGEQYF. The CDR3 DNA reads as TGTGCCAGCAGACAGACAGGGCAATCGGGCGAGCAGTACTTC.

J is TRBJ2-1 and V is TRBV7-9, with 7 nucleotides matching TRBD1. The trim removed 2 bases at V and 8 bases at J, leaving 12 bases unmatched. CDR1 SEHNR and CDR2 FQNEAQ come from the germline V gene (reference sequence). This CDR3 contains 16 residues. Here the CDR3 reads CASSLWGTASLHEQFF. In nucleotides, the CDR3 is TGTGCCAGCAGCTTATGGGGGACAGCCTCCCTCCATGAGCAGTTCTTC.

This clone was seen only once. CDR3 in DNA: TGTGCCAGCAGTTCGGCGGGCCAAGGGGGGGATACGCAGTATTTT. Translating it yields CASSSAGQGGDTQYF. The genes are TRBV27 and TRBJ2-3; D is perhaps TRBD1 or TRBD2 (6 bases each). There are 15 residues in the CDR3. V lost 4 bases, J lost 6 bases, and 17 bases lay in between. Germline V lookup: CDR1 MNHEY, CDR2 SMNVEV (reference sequence).

On this clone itself: This sample also contains other DNA sequences that code for the same CDR3. The CDR3 coding sequence is TGTGCCAGCAGAAGAGGAGCTTTCTTT. It specifies CASRRGAFF. The chain combines TRBV27 with TRBJ1-1; D is uncertain. Germline assignment: CDR1 MNHEY and CDR2 SMNVEV (reference sequence). The CDR3 is 9 amino acids. Between the trimmed V and J ends, which lost 6 bases and 10 bases, there was a span of 6 bases.

This clone appeared a single time. V usage is TRBV6-5 and J usage is TRBJ1-1; D perhaps matches TRBD1 (6 bases). Between the trimmed V and J ends, which lost 2 bases and 4 bases, there was a span of 14 bases. The CDR3 sequence is 15 residues long. Germline V gene lookup returns CDR1 MNHEY and CDR2 SVGAGI. The CDR3 DNA reads TGTGCCAGCAGTTACCAGCCGGGGGCCGGCACTGAAGCTTTCTTT. Translating it yields CASSYQPGAGTEAFF.

V usage is TRBV28 and J usage is TRBJ1-5; 9 nucleotides align to TRBD1. Per germline, CDR1 MDHEN and CDR2 SYDVKM. V lost 6 bases to trimming and J lost 6 bases; unmatched junction nucleotides: 9. This CDR3 has 15 residues. The CDR3 reads CASRPTGGRGQPQHF. For the CDR3, the DNA is TGTGCCAGCAGACCGACAGGGGGAAGGGGTCAGCCCCAGCATTTT.

The J gene is TRBJ1-6, the V gene TRBV28, with a weak D call TRBD1 (5 bases). The CDR3 loop spans 15 amino acids. The germline V gene has CDR1 MDHEN and CDR2 SYDVKM. V was clipped by 6 bases and J by 3 bases, with 12 bases between them. The CDR3 sequence: CASSPGAIYNSPLHF. The CDR3 bases are TGTGCCAGCAGCCCCGGGGCAATCTATAATTCACCCCTCCACTTT.

The rearrangement joins TRBV5-1 to TRBJ1-1; TRBD1 aligns across 7 bases. The ends lost 4 bases at V and 4 bases at J; junction bases unmatched: 7. The CDR3 is 14 amino acids. CDR1 is SGHRS, CDR2 YFSETQ, per germline. The CDR3 spells CASSPRQGITEAFF. DNA of the CDR3: TGCGCCAGCAGCCCCCGACAGGGCATCACTGAAGCTTTCTTT.

This chain connects TRBV11-2 to TRBJ1-2; tentatively, D is TRBD1 (5 bases). The CDR3 totals 14 residues. The germline V gene encodes CDR1 SGHAT and CDR2 FQNNGV. V lost 1 base and J 3 bases, leaving 9 bases between the germline ends. The DNA for the CDR3 is TGTGCCAGCAGCTTAGCGGTCAGGGACTATGGCTACACCTTC. Translated, it gives CASSLAVRDYGYTF.

The V call is TRBV7-9, the J call TRBJ2-7; 10 nucleotides align to TRBD1. Germline lookup yields CDR1 SEHNR and CDR2 FQNEAQ (reference sequence). This CDR3 comprises 18 residues. V lost 5 bases, J lost 0 bases, and 13 bases stayed unmatched. The CDR3 DNA reads as TGTGCCAGCAGCCCAGGACAGGGGGTCCTATCATACTCCTACGAGCAGTACTTC. Translated: CASSPGQGVLSYSYEQYF.

This chain uses TRBV6-1 with TRBJ2-2, with D perhaps TRBD1 (6 bases). V dropped 4 bases and J dropped 6 bases, with 9 bases sitting between them. This CDR3 is 13 amino acids long. Germline values: CDR1 MNHNS, CDR2 SASEGT. The CDR3 spells CASSGRGSGELFF. DNA of the CDR3: TGTGCCAGCAGTGGAAGGGGGTCCGGGGAGCTGTTTTTT.

V and J are TRBV6-1 and TRBJ1-2, with D maybe TRBD1 (6 bases). Trimming pared 5 bases from V and 2 bases from J, leaving 9 bases between. This CDR3 region has 13 residues. CDR1 MNHNS and CDR2 SASEGT come from the germline V gene. Here the CDR3 reads CASSLGQNYGYTF. CDR3 DNA sequence: TGTGCCAGCAGTCTAGGACAGAACTATGGCTACACCTTC.

CDR3 DNA sequence: TGTGCCAGCAGCCGCAGGAGGTCTGATAATTCACCCCTCCACTTT. Translation gives CASSRRRSDNSPLHF. The chain is built from TRBV6-5 and TRBJ1-6, with no clear D. Germline V gives CDR1 MNHEY, CDR2 SVGAGI. The CDR3 contains 15 residues. The V end was cut by 6 bases, the J end by 5 bases, with 14 bases between.

V is TRBV5-1 and J is TRBJ2-3; 12 bases agree with TRBD1. Unmatched junction bases numbered 4, after V lost 0 bases and J lost 2 bases. The V gene's germline CDR1 is SGHRS and CDR2 YFSETQ. CDR3 size: 17 residues. In DNA form, the CDR3 reads TGCGCCAGCAGCTTGGGAGGGACAGGGGGCAACACAGATACGCAGTATTTT. It translates to CASSLGGTGGNTDTQYF.

This clone is a singleton in its sample. This rearrangement joins TRBV6-6 to TRBJ2-2, with 11 bases aligning to TRBD2. There are 15 residues in the CDR3. From germline, CDR1 is MNHNY and CDR2 SVGAGI (reference sequence). V lost 8 bases, J lost 1 base, and 3 bases stayed unmatched. The CDR3 protein is CASRGTSGNTGELFF. The CDR3 nucleotides read TGTGCCAGCCGGGGGACTAGCGGGAACACCGGGGAGCTGTTTTTT.

The chain is built from TRBV28 and TRBJ1-1; D not resolved. Germline loops: CDR1 MDHEN, CDR2 SYDVKM. The germline V and J ends were trimmed by 6 bases and 2 bases, with 16 bases remaining between them. CDR3 length: 15 amino acids. CDR3 protein: CASSLPAAGNTEAFF. The CDR3, as DNA: TGTGCCAGCAGCCTACCGGCCGCGGGTAACACTGAAGCTTTCTTT.

V gene TRBV5-1 combines with J gene TRBJ2-7; TRBD1 matches at 8 bases. Germline values: CDR1 SGHRS, CDR2 YFSETQ. CDR3 size: 13 residues. With V trimmed by 3 bases and J by 4 bases, 3 bases remained unmatched. The DNA for the CDR3 is TGCGCCAGCAGCTCGACAGGGGAATACGAGCAGTACTTC. Translation: CASSSTGEYEQYF.

The J gene is TRBJ2-1, the V gene TRBV7-9; 11 bases fit TRBD2. The CDR3 has 15 amino acids. V lost 0 bases to trimming and J lost 6 bases; unmatched junction nucleotides: 1. Germline V CDR1 and CDR2: SEHNR, FQNEAQ (reference sequence). This CDR3 reads CASSLASGGANEQFF. The CDR3 nucleotides are TGTGCCAGCAGCTTAGCTAGCGGGGGGGCCAATGAGCAGTTCTTC.